This TCR beta chain was identified in a study of T cell repertoires in cytomegalovirus infection. TCRdb independently ran MiXCR on the reads; one entry per CDR3 protein. The profile shows 250,000 to 300,000 distinct CDR3 sequences, more than 20% of them singletons. Germline V gives CDR1 SGHVS, CDR2 FNYEAQ. The V end was cut by 6 bases, the J end by 6 bases, with 8 bases between. There are 12 residues in the CDR3. This clonotype was found a few times. The chain is built from TRBV7-6 and TRBJ2-2; D gene ambiguous. Sequenced: PBMCs. The sequence was obtained from a human donor in good health (CMV status not recorded). Some clones in this sample may be carry-over from other donors' samples. The CDR3 here is CASSPSSGELFF. In DNA, the CDR3 is TGTGCCAGCAGTCCATCTTCCGGGGAGCTGTTTTTT.